These 30 T cell receptor beta chains were sequenced from one sample in a study of blood T cells in healthy people across ages. It was with a sample-barcoded 5' primer and a J-beta primer mix that a second PCR of roughly 7 to 12 cycles was run. TCRdb independently ran MiXCR on the 5' RACE reads; one entry per CDR3 protein. The table lists around 1,600,000 distinct CDR3 sequences, roughly 43% of them singletons. The sequenced sample was blood. The receptors come from a woman under 30 in good health.

A single count supports this clonotype. The gene calls are TRBV27 and TRBJ2-1; 13 bases map to TRBD2. V trimming: 5 bases; J trimming: 5 bases; junction bases outside the gene matches: 9. Germline V CDR1 and CDR2: MNHEY, SMNVEV (reference sequence). CDR3 length: 17 residues. For the CDR3, the DNA is TGTGCCAGCAGTCCGAGGACTAGCGGGAGCCGGGACAATGAGCAGTTCTTC. Translated: CASSPRTSGSRDNEQFF.

V is TRBV7-8 and J is TRBJ2-1, with 7 positions matching TRBD2. Germline trimming cut 5 bases from V and 0 bases from J; bases unmatched to any gene: 4. The CDR3 extends over 15 amino acids. CDR1 is SGHVS and CDR2 is FQNEAQ in the germline V gene. For the CDR3, the DNA is TGTGCCAGCAGCGGGCGGGGGAGCTCCTACAATGAGCAGTTCTTC. It specifies CASSGRGSSYNEQFF.

This clonotype showed up just a few times. CDR3 nucleotide sequence: TGTGCCACCAGTGACCCCGCCCTTACAGCAGAAGGCTACACCTTC. Translated, it gives CATSDPALTAEGYTF. The chain carries TRBV24-1 and TRBJ1-2; D gene uncertain. With 4 bases removed from V and 8 bases from J, the gap between germline ends came to 19 bases. This CDR3 region has 15 residues. Germline V CDR1 and CDR2: KGHDR, SFDVKD.

This clonotype came up a few times. The V gene is TRBV19, the J gene TRBJ1-2; D gene unclear. The length of the CDR3 is 12 residues. V lost 6 bases, J lost 6 bases, and 11 bases lay in between. The V gene's germline CDR1 is LNHDA and CDR2 SQIVND (reference sequence). The CDR3 bases are TGTGCCAGTAGCATGGAGGTGGATGGCTACACCTTC. It translates to CASSMEVDGYTF. Combining the CDR3 with reference TRBV19 and TRBJ1-2 gives the whole variable domain DGGITQSPKYLFRKEGQNVTLSCEQNLNHDAMYWYRQDPGQGLRLIYYSQIVNDFQKGDIAEGYSVSREKKESFPLTVTSAQKNPTAFYLCASSMEVDGYTFGSGTRLTVV.

The CDR3 protein is CASSRLPAGGYEQYF. The CDR3 DNA reads as TGTGCCAGCTCACGTCTTCCAGCGGGCGGGTACGAGCAGTACTTC. This chain links TRBV18 with TRBJ2-7; TRBD2 might be the D (6 bases). CDR1 is KGHSH and CDR2 is LQKENI in the germline V gene. The CDR3 loop spans 15 amino acids. The V gene lost 4 bases and the J gene lost 4 bases, with 17 bases spanning the gap.

The V gene is TRBV4-3, the J gene TRBJ2-1, with D perhaps matching TRBD2 (5 bases). This CDR3 comprises 14 residues. In germline, CDR1 is LGHNA, CDR2 YSLEER. The germline V and J ends were trimmed by 5 bases and 7 bases, with 15 bases remaining between them. The CDR3: CASSNPRERNEQFF. Written as DNA, the CDR3 is TGCGCCAGCAGCAATCCGAGGGAGCGGAATGAGCAGTTCTTC.

This clonotype was seen only a few times. The chain employs TRBV6-6 and TRBJ2-7; TRBD1 might be the D (6 bases). The V gene lost 5 bases and the J gene lost 0 bases, with 11 bases spanning the gap. CDR3 size: 14 residues. Germline CDR1 is MNHNY and CDR2 is SVGAGI (reference sequence). CDR3 bases: TGTGCCAGCAGTGAGACAGGTCTCTCCTACGAGCAGTACTTC. It encodes CASSETGLSYEQYF.

With regard to this clonotype: One junction end disagrees with the germline gene, perhaps due to a read error. The V call is TRBV12-3 or TRBV12-4, the J call TRBJ1-5, with D unclear. CDR3 length equals 13 residues. CDR3 residues: CANSAMGWWPQHF. The CDR3 nucleotides are TGTGCCAACAGTGCCATGGGGTGGTGGCCCCAGCATTTT.

The V gene is TRBV6-2 or TRBV6-3, the J gene TRBJ2-1; possibly TRBD2 for D (7 bases). Germline-derived CDR1 and CDR2 are MNHEY and SVGEGT. The germline V and J ends were trimmed by 6 bases and 4 bases, with 19 bases remaining between them. The CDR3 is 16 residues long. CDR3 residues: CASSPLLGGLYNEQFF. The CDR3 nucleotides are TGTGCCAGCAGCCCCCTTTTGGGGGGGCTTTACAATGAGCAGTTCTTC.

V is TRBV10-3 and J is TRBJ1-2; the D is unclear. Per germline, CDR1 ENHRY and CDR2 SYGVKD. Trimming removed 2 bases at V and 6 bases at J, with 10 bases between. This CDR3 is built from 13 residues. CDR3 sequence (DNA): TGTGCCATCAGTGAGCCCTCTAAAGATGGCTACACCTTC. Encoded protein: CAISEPSKDGYTF.

This sequence joins TRBV27 and TRBJ1-5, with D possibly TRBD1 on 6 matching bases. CDR3 size: 17 residues. V was trimmed by 5 bases and J by 5 bases, leaving 22 bases between them. In germline, CDR1 is MNHEY, CDR2 SMNVEV (reference sequence). This CDR3 reads CASSALGLGAFYQPQHF. The CDR3 coding sequence is TGTGCCAGCAGTGCCCTGGGTTTGGGGGCGTTTTATCAGCCCCAGCATTTT.

Only a few counts were recorded for this clonotype. The V gene is TRBV27, the J gene TRBJ2-5; D is possibly TRBD2 (6 bases). This CDR3 has 15 residues. Germline V CDR1 and CDR2: MNHEY, SMNVEV (reference sequence). V lost 1 base to trimming and J lost 1 base, with 10 bases between them. CDR3: CASSLLSSGQETQYF. The CDR3 region has the DNA TGTGCCAGCAGTTTATTAAGTAGCGGCCAAGAGACCCAGTACTTC.

The rearrangement joins TRBV28 to TRBJ2-5; 12 bases align to TRBD2. The J segment lost 2 bases and the V segment lost 6 bases, leaving 4 bases of the junction unmatched. There are 15 residues in the CDR3. CDR1 and CDR2 from the germline V gene are MDHEN and SYDVKM. The CDR3 nucleotides are TGTGCCAGCAGCCAACTAGCGGGAGGACAAGAGACCCAGTACTTC. This sequence encodes CASSQLAGGQETQYF.

The V gene is TRBV10-3, the J gene TRBJ1-2; maybe TRBD1 (5 bases). The CDR3 contains 12 residues. Germline CDR1 reads ENHRY; CDR2 reads SYGVKD. Trimming stripped 8 bases from V and 3 bases from J, with 10 bases between. The CDR3: CAIAAGYYGYTF. The CDR3 DNA reads as TGTGCCATCGCTGCAGGGTACTATGGCTACACCTTC.

This sequence joins TRBV9 and TRBJ2-1; possibly TRBD2 for D (5 bases). Germline CDR1 is SGDLS and CDR2 is YYNGEE. The CDR3 consists of 15 residues. The V end lost 0 bases, the J end lost 4 bases, and 11 bases lay between the germline ends. The DNA for the CDR3 is TGTGCCAGCAGCGTAGGGTTACGGGGATACAATGAGCAGTTCTTC. Translated, it gives CASSVGLRGYNEQFF.

This clonotype has more than one count but fewer than ten. The V gene is TRBV7-9, the J gene TRBJ2-7; no firm D call. The CDR3 is 12 amino acids. Germline CDR1 is SEHNR and CDR2 is FQNEAQ (reference sequence). The V end lost 6 bases, the J end lost 5 bases, and 11 bases lay between the germline ends. The CDR3 loop reads CASRAISHEQYF. DNA of the CDR3: TGTGCCAGCAGGGCCATTTCCCACGAGCAGTACTTC.

Remarks on this clonotype: A junction end diverges from the germline sequence, so it may reflect a read error. The rearrangement joins TRBV11-1 to TRBJ2-1, with 7 bases fitting TRBD1. The CDR3 is 14 residues long. Germline V gene lookup returns CDR1 SGHAT and CDR2 FQDESV (reference sequence). This CDR3 reads CAGSPSDRNNEQFF. For the CDR3, the DNA is TGTGCCGGCAGCCCCTCGGACAGGAACAATGAGCAGTTCTTC. Combining the CDR3 with reference TRBV11-1 and TRBJ2-1 gives the whole variable domain EAEVAQSPRYKITEKSQAVAFWCDPISGHATLYWYRQILGQGPELLVQFQDESVVDDSQLPKDRFSAERLKGVDSTLKIQPAELGDSAMYLCAGSPSDRNNEQFFGPGTRLTVL.

The chain combines TRBV29-1 with TRBJ2-7; unclear D gene. V lost 0 bases, J lost 6 bases, and 12 bases lay in between. The germline gives CDR1 SQVTM, CDR2 ANQGSEA. This CDR3 is built from 13 residues. In nucleotides, the CDR3 is TGCAGCGTTGAAGACCTGGGTGAGTCCGAGCAGTACTTC. This gives the protein CSVEDLGESEQYF.

V usage is TRBV6-6 and J usage is TRBJ2-7; TRBD2 might be the D (5 bases). The CDR3 loop spans 17 amino acids. Deletions cut 1 base from V and 7 bases from J, with 23 bases between. Per the germline V gene, CDR1 is MNHNY and CDR2 is SVGAGI (reference sequence). The CDR3 DNA sequence: TGTGCCAGCAGTTACTACCAAGCGGCAGCCCCCTACAATGAGCAGTACTTC. Amino acid sequence: CASSYYQAAAPYNEQYF.

V and J are TRBV28 and TRBJ1-5; D is perhaps TRBD1 (5 bases). In germline, CDR1 is MDHEN, CDR2 SYDVKM. V lost 10 bases, J lost 11 bases, and 21 bases lay in between. This CDR3 region has 13 residues. CDR3 residues: CATFLRDAVAQHF. Here the CDR3 DNA reads TGTGCCACCTTCCTCCGGGACGCCGTGGCCCAGCATTTT.

The rearrangement links TRBV4-3 to TRBJ2-1; 9 bases are shared with TRBD1. There are 15 residues in the CDR3. Germline CDR1 reads LGHNA; CDR2 reads YSLEER. After removal of 0 bases from V and 10 bases from J, the junction contained 7 bases not matched to a gene. In nucleotides, the CDR3 is TGCGCCAGCAGCCAAGACGACAGGGGGATCTACGAGCAGTTCTTC. It yields the protein CASSQDDRGIYEQFF.

This rearrangement joins TRBV4-2 to TRBJ1-1, with D possibly being TRBD1 (5 bases). The V gene's germline CDR1 is LGHNA and CDR2 YNFKEQ. V was trimmed by 4 bases and J by 4 bases, leaving 16 bases between them. This CDR3 is built from 15 residues. For the CDR3, the DNA is TGTGCCAGCAGCCGCTCTCCTTTGGGGGGCACTGAAGCTTTCTTT. Residues: CASSRSPLGGTEAFF.

The J gene is TRBJ2-4, the V gene TRBV27; D is perhaps TRBD1 or TRBD2 (5 bases each). CDR3 length equals 15 residues. CDR1 and CDR2 from the germline V gene are MNHEY and SMNVEV (reference sequence). Deletions cut 5 bases from V and 7 bases from J, with 18 bases between. As DNA, the CDR3 is TGTGCCAGCAGTGCACTTAGGGACCTGGGGAACATTCAGTACTTC. Its translation is CASSALRDLGNIQYF.

The genes are TRBV6-1 and TRBJ2-7; the D is unclear. Trimming cost V 3 bases and J 7 bases, with 13 bases left between them. Looked up from germline, CDR1 is MNHNS and CDR2 is SASEGT. The CDR3 is 13 residues long. CDR3 nucleotide sequence: TGTGCCAGCAGTGAGTCAGAGTACAATGAGCAGTACTTC. It specifies CASSESEYNEQYF.

This clonotype was recorded a few times. V and J are TRBV10-3 and TRBJ2-5; 7 nucleotides line up with TRBD1. Germline-derived CDR1 and CDR2 are ENHRY and SYGVKD. The CDR3 has 15 residues. The trim removed 0 bases at V and 1 base at J, leaving 2 bases unmatched. DNA for the CDR3: TGTGCCATCAGTGAGTCGGGACAGAGCCAAGAGACCCAGTACTTC. It encodes CAISESGQSQETQYF.

This clonotype appeared a single time. This chain joins TRBV24-1 and TRBJ2-1; D is possibly TRBD2 (7 bases). The J call may not be correct, given that the DNA end is closer to TRBJ2-7. This CDR3 region has 16 residues. From germline, CDR1 is KGHDR and CDR2 SFDVKD. For the CDR3, the DNA is TGTGCCACCAGTGCCTCGCGGGGGCTTAGTTACAATGAGCAGTACTTC. Translated, it gives CATSASRGLSYNEQYF.

The chain is built from TRBV10-3 and TRBJ1-2; tentatively, D is TRBD1 (6 bases). CDR3 length: 13 amino acids. Germline CDR1 ENHRY, CDR2 SYGVKD. The ends were cut back, 2 bases at V and 7 bases at J, with 11 bases in the middle. CDR3 loop: CAISERQDGGYTF. CDR3 coding DNA: TGTGCCATCAGTGAGAGACAGGACGGTGGCTACACCTTC.

This clonotype was recorded many times. The chain uses TRBV4-3 and TRBJ1-2; D is uncertain. V lost 2 bases and J lost 7, with 14 bases in between. Germline values: CDR1 LGHNA, CDR2 YSLEER. CDR3 size: 14 residues. CDR3 DNA sequence: TGCGCCAGCAGCCAATCCGTCCAAAGGAGTGGCTACACCTTC. This sequence encodes CASSQSVQRSGYTF.

This chain uses TRBV6-6 with TRBJ2-7, with 8 bases fitting TRBD2. Unmatched junction bases numbered 8, after V lost 5 bases and J lost 2 bases. The CDR3 is made up of 15 amino acids. Germline CDR1 is MNHNY and CDR2 is SVGAGI (reference sequence). This chain's CDR3 is CASSDPGTSTYEQYF. In DNA, the CDR3 is TGTGCCAGCAGTGACCCCGGGACTAGTACCTACGAGCAGTACTTC.

The chain is built from TRBV7-2 and TRBJ2-1; 13 positions agree with TRBD2. This CDR3 region has 14 residues. In germline, CDR1 is SGHTA, CDR2 FQGNSA. The V segment lost 5 bases and the J segment 8 bases; nucleotides outside the gene matches: 3. In DNA, the CDR3 is TGTGCCAGCAGCCGGACTAGCGGGAGCCATGAGCAGTTCTTC. Translation gives CASSRTSGSHEQFF.